The 10 T cell receptor beta chains given below trace back to one sample, sequenced in a study of early T cells in non-severe SARS-CoV-2 infection. A single record per CDR3 protein comes from TCRdb applying MiXCR to the 5' RACE reads. There are tens of thousands of distinct CDR3 sequences in the sample; around 11% occur only once, and approximately 1% lies in the top ten. Here the sequenced sample was whole blood, taken at baseline. These TCRs come from an adult who was a healthcare worker with PCR-confirmed SARS-CoV-2 infection or an uninfected control (not recorded which). The donor label of this sample is uncertain.

The chain is built from TRBV2 and TRBJ2-7, with 9 bases identical to TRBD1. The germline V gene encodes CDR1 SNHLY and CDR2 FYNNEI. The CDR3 is made up of 12 amino acids. After removal of 6 bases from V and 5 bases from J, the junction contained 2 bases not matched to a gene. This chain's CDR3 is CASRTGGHEQYV. CDR3 DNA: TGTGCCAGCAGGACAGGGGGGCACGAGCAGTACGTC.

This clonotype has a handful of counts. CDR3 sequence reads: CASSLRPGGWNTEAFF. The CDR3 nucleotides read TGTGCCAGCAGTTTACGGCCAGGGGGCTGGAACACTGAAGCTTTCTTT. V usage is TRBV27 and J usage is TRBJ1-1, with 8 positions matching TRBD1. The V gene end was trimmed by 2 bases and the J gene end by 1 base; junction bases not matched to a gene: 6. This CDR3 is 16 amino acids long. Germline-derived CDR1 and CDR2 are MNHEY and SMNVEV (reference sequence).

V gene TRBV2 combines with J gene TRBJ2-7, with 11 bases lining up with TRBD2. The CDR3 length is 14 residues. CDR1 is SNHLY, CDR2 FYNNEI, per germline. The CDR3 nucleotides read TGTGCCAGCAGTGTAGCCCCGACTAGCGGGGTTGTCGACGTC. This codes for CASSVAPTSGVVDV.

This clonotype was recorded at least ten times. The chain employs TRBV5-1 and TRBJ2-2; D is unresolved. V shed 4 bases and J shed 3 bases, with 13 bases lying between them. The CDR3 runs to 15 residues. In germline, CDR1 is SGHRS, CDR2 YFSETQ. CDR3 residues: CASSPMHPDTGELFF. CDR3 DNA: TGCGCCAGCAGCCCAATGCACCCGGACACCGGGGAGCTGTTTTTT.

The J gene is TRBJ1-1, the V gene TRBV5-1, with 10 bases matching TRBD1. V lost 4 bases and J lost 9; bases outside the gene matches: 3. The CDR3 runs 12 residues. Looked up from germline, CDR1 is SGHRS and CDR2 is YFSETQ. The CDR3 region has the DNA TGCGCCAGCAGCCCGGGACAGGGGAAAGCTTTCTTT. Translating it yields CASSPGQGKAFF.

This clonotype was found a few times. The J gene is TRBJ2-3, the V gene TRBV3-1, with 10 bases lining up with TRBD2. Trimming at V came to 4 bases and at J to 4 bases, leaving 5 bases not matched to a gene. This CDR3 contains 15 residues. Germline loops: CDR1 LGHDT, CDR2 YNNKEL (reference sequence). Here the CDR3 DNA reads TGTGCCAGCAGCCTAATAGCGGGGGGACCAGATACGCAGTATTTT. It translates to CASSLIAGGPDTQYF.

This clonotype was counted only a few times. This sequence joins TRBV2 and TRBJ2-5; 8 bases align to TRBD2. CDR1 SNHLY and CDR2 FYNNEI come from the germline V gene. V shed 5 bases, J shed 1 base, and the junction held 3 bases outside the gene matches. The CDR3 runs to 14 residues. The CDR3 reads CASSLAGIQETQYF. DNA for the CDR3: TGTGCCAGCAGTCTAGCGGGTATCCAAGAGACCCAGTACTTC.

A few counts support this clonotype. The rearrangement uses TRBV3-1 and TRBJ1-1; 7 nucleotides match TRBD1. In germline, CDR1 is LGHDT, CDR2 YNNKEL (reference sequence). With V trimmed by 3 bases and J by 7 bases, 11 bases remained unmatched. The CDR3 extends over 15 amino acids. CDR3 coding DNA: TGTGCCAGCAGCCAGGGTTGGACAGGCCCGAATGAAGCTTTCTTT. It yields the protein CASSQGWTGPNEAFF. The full variable domain, its missing parts supplied by reference TRBV3-1 and TRBJ1-1, is DTAVSQTPKYLVTQMGNDKSIKCEQNLGHDTMYWYKQDSKKFLKIMFSYNNKELIINETVPNRFSPKSPDKAHLNLHINSLELGDSAVYFCASSQGWTGPNEAFFGQGTRLTVV.

There are a few counts of this clonotype. The chain has TRBV6-1 and TRBJ2-2; D gene ambiguous. Germline CDR1 is MNHNS and CDR2 is SASEGT. The CDR3 runs to 14 residues. Trimming cost V 0 bases and J 6 bases, with 8 bases left between them. The CDR3 region has the DNA TGTGCCAGCAGTGAAGCGCCCGGACCCGGGGAGCTGTTTTTT. Translated, it gives CASSEAPGPGELFF.

This clonotype has at least ten counts. The J gene is TRBJ1-2, the V gene TRBV30; D might be TRBD1 (6 bases). The CDR3 is made up of 12 amino acids. Per the germline V gene, CDR1 is GTSNPN and CDR2 is SVGIG (reference sequence). Deletions cut 1 base from V and 4 bases from J, with 7 bases between. This CDR3 is CAWSEQGYGYTF. CDR3 coding DNA: TGTGCCTGGAGTGAACAGGGCTATGGCTACACCTTC. The whole variable domain, filled in from reference TRBV30 and TRBJ1-2, reads SQTIHQWPATLVQPVGSPLSLECTVEGTSNPNLYWYRQAAGRGLQLLFYSVGIGQISSEVPQNLSASRPQDRQFILSSKKLLLSDSGFYLCAWSEQGYGYTFGSGTRLTVV.